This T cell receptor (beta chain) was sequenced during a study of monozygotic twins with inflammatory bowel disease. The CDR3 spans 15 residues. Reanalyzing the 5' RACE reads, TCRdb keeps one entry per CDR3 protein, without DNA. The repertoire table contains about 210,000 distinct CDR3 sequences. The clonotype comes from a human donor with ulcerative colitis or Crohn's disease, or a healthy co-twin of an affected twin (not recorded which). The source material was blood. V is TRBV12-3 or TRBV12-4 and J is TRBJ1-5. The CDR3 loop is CVSSFYPPWNQPQHF.